This T cell receptor beta chain came from a study of blood T cell repertoires in COVID-19. The germline CDR1 and CDR2 sequences are SGDLS and YYNGEE. Trimming at V came to 2 bases and at J to 5 bases, leaving 3 bases not matched to a gene. The CDR3 totals 14 residues. Per the authors' pipeline: Reference gene primer amplification yielded estimated nucleated cell counts. Profiling relied on immunoSEQ multiplex PCR, and the TCRdb table lists in-frame clones only, not all of them. V and J calls and clone size are as listed in that table; D and trimming were resolved from the DNA. The sample has under 350,000 clones; 89% are singletons.

The V and J genes are TRBV9 and TRBJ2-1, with 8 nucleotides matching TRBD2. Sequenced material: peripheral blood. The source of this sequence is a man aged 45 to 65 with acute or convalescent COVID-19. CDR3 sequence: CASSVQRGNNEQFF. The CDR3, as DNA: TGTGCCAGCAGCGTTCAGCGGGGGAACAATGAGCAGTTCTTC.